This TCR beta chain was identified during a study of blood T cells in healthy people across ages. Findings and limits, study-wide: TCR beta diversity tracked closely with naive T cell percentage.

Together with a sample-barcoded 5' primer, a J-beta primer mix was included in a second PCR lasting about 7 to 11 cycles. Every cDNA molecule bore a tag from a template-switch adaptor containing 12 random nucleotides. From the 5' RACE reads, TCRdb called clonotypes with MiXCR, one entry per CDR3 protein. Here the sample spans 1.2 million to 1.5 million distinct CDR3 sequences, roughly 59% being singletons. Note on this clonotype: Its antigen is undetermined.

The CDR3 runs to 13 residues. Germline V gene lookup returns CDR1 SGHAT and CDR2 FQNNGV. The trim removed 5 bases at V and 13 bases at J, leaving 10 bases unmatched. The chain joins TRBV11-2 to TRBJ2-4, with 8 bases fitting TRBD1. The source material was blood. The receptor comes from a man in his late teens or twenties in good health. CDR3 amino acids: CASSTDRGGEQYF. In DNA, the CDR3 is TGTGCCAGCAGCACCGACAGGGGTGGGGAGCAGTACTTC.